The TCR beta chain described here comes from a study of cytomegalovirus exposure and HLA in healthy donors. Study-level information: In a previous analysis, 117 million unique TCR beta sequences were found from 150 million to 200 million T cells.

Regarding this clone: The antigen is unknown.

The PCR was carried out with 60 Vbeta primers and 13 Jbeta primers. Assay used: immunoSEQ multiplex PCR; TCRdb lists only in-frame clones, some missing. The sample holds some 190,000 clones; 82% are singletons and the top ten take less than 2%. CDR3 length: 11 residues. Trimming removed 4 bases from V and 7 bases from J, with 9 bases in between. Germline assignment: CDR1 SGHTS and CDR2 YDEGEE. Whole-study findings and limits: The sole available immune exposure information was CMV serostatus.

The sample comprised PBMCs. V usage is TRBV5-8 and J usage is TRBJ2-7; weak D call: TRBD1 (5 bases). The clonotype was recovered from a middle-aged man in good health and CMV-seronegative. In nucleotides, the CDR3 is TGTGCCAGCAGCACCCGACAGGAGCAGTACTTC. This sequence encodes CASSTRQEQYF.